The 12 T cell receptor beta chains below all came from one sample that was sequenced in a study of blood T cell repertoires in COVID-19. Here immunoSEQ multiplex PCR was the method, and the copy in TCRdb shows in-frame clones only, minus some. The profile shows tens of thousands of clones, 75% to 95% of them singletons. Sequences were obtained from peripheral blood. Receptors originate from a woman between 45 and 60 years old in a cohort sampled during active COVID-19.

The chain carries TRBV12-5 and TRBJ1-5; no definite D call. Trimming removed 1 base at V and 7 bases at J, with 8 bases between. This CDR3 is 13 amino acids long. Germline V gene sequence: CDR1 LGHNT, CDR2 FRNRAP. The CDR3 here is CASGLGPVQPQHF. The CDR3 DNA follows: TGTGCTAGTGGTTTGGGCCCGGTGCAGCCCCAGCATTTT.

V usage is TRBV6-5 and J usage is TRBJ2-7; a possible D gene is TRBD2 (6 bases). Germline-derived CDR1 and CDR2 are MNHEY and SVGAGI. V lost 6 bases to trimming and J lost 5 bases, with 14 bases between them. The CDR3 is made up of 13 amino acids. DNA for the CDR3: TGTGCCAGCAGGGGGAGTAGCGGAAACGAGCAGTACTTC. Residues: CASRGSSGNEQYF.

This clone was seen only once. This rearrangement joins TRBV12-3 or TRBV12-4 to TRBJ1-1; unclear D gene. V was shortened by 6 bases and J by 8 bases, with 16 bases between the two germline ends. The CDR3 is 13 residues long. The DNA of the CDR3 is TGTGCCAGCAGCCCGGCCCTAGCGGGGGAAGCTTTCTTT. This translates into CASSPALAGEAFF.

The chain uses TRBV27 and TRBJ1-2, with 8 bases that match TRBD1. The germline V gene encodes CDR1 MNHEY and CDR2 SMNVEV (reference sequence). V gave up 5 bases and J gave up 3 bases; unmatched junction bases: 14. This CDR3 contains 17 residues. This CDR3 reads CASSIRGQGGRHYGYTF. DNA for the CDR3: TGTGCCAGCAGTATCAGAGGACAGGGCGGGAGACACTATGGCTACACCTTC.

The genes are TRBV28 and TRBJ2-1; 13 bases line up with TRBD2. Germline lookup yields CDR1 MDHEN and CDR2 SYDVKM. The CDR3 is 16 residues long. V was clipped by 5 bases and J by 10 bases; unmatched bases: 11. The CDR3 DNA reads as TGTGCCAGCAGTCCCCTCGGACTAGCGGGAGAGGGAGAGCAGTTCTTC. This gives the protein CASSPLGLAGEGEQFF.

The rearrangement links TRBV6-1 to TRBJ1-2; 8 bases are a match to TRBD1. V dropped 0 bases and J dropped 7; count of bases not matched to a gene: 7. The CDR3 is 15 amino acids. CDR1 is MNHNS and CDR2 is SASEGT in the germline V gene. CDR3 protein: CASSEAHRTGIGYTF. Written as DNA, the CDR3 is TGTGCCAGCAGTGAAGCGCACCGGACAGGGATTGGCTACACCTTC.

The chain uses TRBV6-1 and TRBJ2-7; TRBD2 is a possible D gene (5 bases). CDR1 is MNHNS and CDR2 is SASEGT in the germline V gene. This CDR3 has 14 residues. Trimming removed 5 bases at V and 6 bases at J, with 17 bases between. CDR3 nucleotide sequence: TGTGCCAGCAGTAGGGAGCGGAATCGTCGCGAGCAGTACTTC. It encodes CASSRERNRREQYF.

This clone was seen a single time. The rearrangement joins TRBV7-2 to TRBJ2-3, with D possibly TRBD2 on 5 matching bases. Germline V gene data show CDR1 as SGHTA and CDR2 as FQGNSA. The CDR3 is 15 residues long. The V end lost 5 bases, the J end lost 0 bases, and 12 bases lay between the germline ends. The CDR3 nucleotides read TGTGCCAGCAGCCCAGACTACCTGAGCACAGATACGCAGTATTTT. Translating gives CASSPDYLSTDTQYF.

The gene calls are TRBV6-5 and TRBJ1-6; possibly TRBD1 for D (6 bases). Germline CDR1 reads MNHEY; CDR2 reads SVGAGI. The CDR3 is 12 residues long. V was trimmed by 6 bases and J by 14 bases, leaving 14 bases between them. CDR3 DNA sequence: TGTGCCAGCAGGAGACAGGAAATGTCCCTCCACTTT. Translation: CASRRQEMSLHF.

This sequence joins TRBV6-5 and TRBJ1-2; 10 nucleotides match TRBD1. Trimming took 0 bases from V and 4 from J; bases not matched to a gene: 2. CDR3 length equals 15 residues. CDR1 MNHEY and CDR2 SVGAGI come from the germline V gene. The CDR3 reads CASSYSRTGGYGYTF. As DNA, the CDR3 is TGTGCCAGCAGTTACTCGAGGACAGGGGGCTATGGCTACACCTTC.

The chain has TRBV5-1 and TRBJ2-4, with TRBD1 matching 9 bases. The CDR3 contains 13 residues. CDR1 is SGHRS and CDR2 is YFSETQ in the germline V gene. The J segment lost 10 bases and the V segment lost 4 bases, leaving 6 bases of the junction unmatched. The DNA for the CDR3 is TGCGCCAGCAGCCCGGACAGGGGCTGGATTCAGTACTTC. Protein sequence: CASSPDRGWIQYF.

This clone was counted a few times. V usage is TRBV5-8 and J usage is TRBJ1-1; D ambiguous. V was shortened by 4 bases and J by 2 bases, with 9 bases between the two germline ends. Germline V lookup: CDR1 SGHTS, CDR2 YDEGEE. This CDR3 spans 13 amino acids. CDR3 protein: CASSRQTNTEAFF. The CDR3 DNA sequence: TGTGCCAGCAGCCGCCAAACTAACACTGAAGCTTTCTTT.